This TCR beta chain came from a study of blood T cell repertoires in COVID-19. The wider study: The origin of the acute and convalescent COVID-19 samples was the United States, Italy and Spain.

Source study methods: Estimation of nucleated cell counts relied on the amplification of reference gene primers. Method: immunoSEQ multiplex PCR; TCRdb's copy keeps in-frame clones and lacks some. The V and J calls and clone size come from that table; D and trimming were worked out from the DNA. This sample carries about 250,000 clones, around 86% of them seen once, and the ten largest clones take around 1.5%. The receptor's source is a woman between 55 and 75 years old who had recovered from COVID-19. Source material: peripheral blood.

This chain's CDR3 is CASSITGTGVNEKLFF. CDR3 bases: TGTGCCAGCAGCATTACCGGGACAGGGGTTAATGAAAAACTGTTTTTT. This chain connects TRBV5-6 to TRBJ1-4; TRBD1 matches at 10 bases. Unmatched junction bases numbered 7, after V lost 4 bases and J lost 4 bases. This CDR3 region has 16 residues. CDR1 and CDR2 from the germline V gene are SGHDT and YYEEEE.